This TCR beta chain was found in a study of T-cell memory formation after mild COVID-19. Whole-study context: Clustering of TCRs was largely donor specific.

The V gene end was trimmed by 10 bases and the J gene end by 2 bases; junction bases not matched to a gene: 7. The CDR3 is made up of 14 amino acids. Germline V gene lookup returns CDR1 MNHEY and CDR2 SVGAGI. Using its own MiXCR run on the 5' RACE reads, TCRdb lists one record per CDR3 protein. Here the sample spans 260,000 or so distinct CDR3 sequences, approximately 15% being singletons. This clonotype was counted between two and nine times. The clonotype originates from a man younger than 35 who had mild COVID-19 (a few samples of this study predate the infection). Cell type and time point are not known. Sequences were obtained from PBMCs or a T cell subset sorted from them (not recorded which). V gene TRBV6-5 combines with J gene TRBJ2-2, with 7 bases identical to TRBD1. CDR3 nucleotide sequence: TGTGCCACCAGACGACAGGGAAACACCGGGGAGCTGTTTTTT. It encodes CATRRQGNTGELFF.